The T cell receptor beta chain under discussion was sequenced for a study of blood T cell repertoires in COVID-19. Study summary: Italy, Spain and the United States were the sources of the convalescent and acute COVID-19 samples. The analysed material was cDNA or gDNA that came from T cells, B-cell-depleted T cells, or PBMCs.

The CDR3 is 16 residues long. V gave up 5 bases and J gave up 2 bases, with 15 bases separating them. CDR1 and CDR2 (germline): SGHNT, YENEEA. Authors' processing steps: By means of reference gene primer amplification, nucleated cell counts were estimated. Assay: immunoSEQ multiplex PCR; the TCRdb copy retains only in-frame clones and omits some. V, J and clone size reflect that table, while D and trimming were determined from the DNA. Of about 150,000 clones in the sample, 80% to 90% are singletons; the top ten hold 15%. This clonotype was obtained from a woman aged 40-49 years with acute or convalescent COVID-19. Sequencing input: peripheral blood. The chain combines TRBV11-3 with TRBJ2-2, with D tentatively TRBD2 (5 bases). The CDR3 nucleotides read TGTGCCAGCAGCCAAAAACTAGGTTTTAACACCGGGGAGCTGTTTTTT. Its translation: CASSQKLGFNTGELFF.